Listed below are T cell receptor beta chains from one sample, sequenced in a study of cytomegalovirus exposure and HLA in healthy donors. Here immunoSEQ multiplex PCR was the method, and the copy in TCRdb shows in-frame clones only, minus some. The table lists fewer than 130,000 clones, roughly 70% of them singletons, with 11% in the top ten. Material for sequencing was PBMCs. These receptors came from a man aged 40-49 years in good health and CMV-seropositive. Both conserved end residues are part of each CDR3. Each record gives: clone size, J gene, V gene, CDR3 length, D gene, CDR3 DNA, CDR3 protein. A D gene is named only where the DNA matches it firmly. Some rows mark clone size as missing; the rest say once, few, many or name a class of expanded clone.

clone_size: few; j_call: TRBJ1-2; v_call: TRBV7-9; cdr3_length: 12; d_call: NA; cdr3_nt: TGTTCCAGCAGCTTAGTCTCTGAGGGCTACACCTTC; cdr3_aa: CSSSLVSEGYTF
clone_size: NA; j_call: TRBJ1-1; v_call: TRBV30; cdr3_length: 16; d_call: NA; cdr3_nt: TGTGCCTGGAGTGTATCTTCGGGAGGGGGGAACACTGAAGCTTTCTTT; cdr3_aa: CAWSVSSGGGNTEAFF
clone_size: NA; j_call: TRBJ1-1; v_call: TRBV19; cdr3_length: 13; d_call: NA; cdr3_nt: TGTGCCAGTACCCTTTCAGGGGCCACTGAAGCTTTCTTT; cdr3_aa: CASTLSGATEAFF
clone_size: few; j_call: TRBJ2-3; v_call: TRBV28; cdr3_length: 14; d_call: TRBD2; cdr3_nt: TGTGCCAGCAGTTTACGAGCGGGAGGAGATACGCAGTATTTT; cdr3_aa: CASSLRAGGDTQYF
clone_size: NA; j_call: TRBJ2-3; v_call: TRBV19; cdr3_length: 11; d_call: TRBD2; cdr3_nt: TGTGCTGCGGGAGTTAGGGATACGCAGTATTTT; cdr3_aa: CAAGVRDTQYF
clone_size: NA; j_call: TRBJ1-2; v_call: TRBV19; cdr3_length: 16; d_call: NA; cdr3_nt: TGTGCCAGTAGTCCCCGACGACAGATCCTTAACTATGGCTACACCTTC; cdr3_aa: CASSPRRQILNYGYTF
clone_size: NA; j_call: TRBJ1-1; v_call: TRBV19; cdr3_length: 13; d_call: NA; cdr3_nt: TGTGCCAGTAGTACCCAGGTGAACACTGAAGCTTTCTTT; cdr3_aa: CASSTQVNTEAFF
clone_size: once; j_call: TRBJ2-7; v_call: TRBV19; cdr3_length: 13; d_call: NA; cdr3_nt: TGTGCCAGTAGTATACAGAGGGACTACGAGCAGTACTTC; cdr3_aa: CASSIQRDYEQYF
clone_size: NA; j_call: TRBJ2-5; v_call: TRBV4-1; cdr3_length: 16; d_call: NA; cdr3_nt: TGCGCCAGCAGCCATACCTCCGACAGGTTCGGGGAGACCCAGTACTTC; cdr3_aa: CASSHTSDRFGETQYF
clone_size: NA; j_call: TRBJ1-1; v_call: TRBV6-6; cdr3_length: 11; d_call: NA; cdr3_nt: TGTGCCAGCAGCCCACGTAGTGAAGCTTTCTTT; cdr3_aa: CASSPRSEAFF
clone_size: NA; j_call: TRBJ2-1; v_call: TRBV27; cdr3_length: 14; d_call: TRBD1; cdr3_nt: TGTGCCAGCAGTCGACAGGGTCGGGACAATGAGCAGTTCTTC; cdr3_aa: CASSRQGRDNEQFF
clone_size: NA; j_call: TRBJ2-1; v_call: TRBV29-1; cdr3_length: 15; d_call: NA; cdr3_nt: TGCAGCGTTGAAGTTCGGGAAACGTGGGACAATGAGCAGTTCTTC; cdr3_aa: CSVEVRETWDNEQFF
clone_size: once; j_call: TRBJ2-1; v_call: TRBV19; cdr3_length: 13; d_call: TRBD2; cdr3_nt: TGTGCCAGTAGCACGACTAGCCGGTATGAGCAGTTCTTC; cdr3_aa: CASSTTSRYEQFF
clone_size: NA; j_call: TRBJ2-3; v_call: TRBV7-9; cdr3_length: 13; d_call: TRBD2; cdr3_nt: TGTGCCAGCAGCTTAGCGGGGGGGGATACGCAGTATTTT; cdr3_aa: CASSLAGGDTQYF
clone_size: NA; j_call: TRBJ2-7; v_call: TRBV30; cdr3_length: 13; d_call: TRBD2; cdr3_nt: TGTGCCTGGAGGAGTAGCGGGAGTCGCGAGCAGTACTTC; cdr3_aa: CAWRSSGSREQYF
clone_size: few; j_call: TRBJ2-5; v_call: TRBV10-3; cdr3_length: 15; d_call: NA; cdr3_nt: TGTGCCATCAGTGAGTCGATAGGAGGGGATGAGACCCAGTACTTC; cdr3_aa: CAISESIGGDETQYF
clone_size: few; j_call: TRBJ2-1; v_call: TRBV18; cdr3_length: 15; d_call: TRBD1; cdr3_nt: TGTGCCAGCTCACCGGGGACAGGGGTCCACAATGAGCAGTTCTTC; cdr3_aa: CASSPGTGVHNEQFF
clone_size: NA; j_call: TRBJ1-1; v_call: TRBV7-9; cdr3_length: 14; d_call: NA; cdr3_nt: TGTGCCAGCAGCTCTCGAACGGGGGACACTGAAGCTTTCTTT; cdr3_aa: CASSSRTGDTEAFF
clone_size: NA; j_call: TRBJ1-1; v_call: TRBV7-2; cdr3_length: 15; d_call: NA; cdr3_nt: TGTGCCAGCAGCCCTCCGGGACACTGGAACACTGAAGCTTTCTTT; cdr3_aa: CASSPPGHWNTEAFF
clone_size: NA; j_call: TRBJ2-7; v_call: TRBV28; cdr3_length: 14; d_call: TRBD2; cdr3_nt: TGTGCCAGCAAACTAGCGCTGACTCCCTACGAGCAGTACTTC; cdr3_aa: CASKLALTPYEQYF
clone_size: once; j_call: TRBJ1-2; v_call: TRBV10-3; cdr3_length: 13; d_call: TRBD1; cdr3_nt: TGTGCCATCAGATTGGGACAGGACTATGGCTACACCTTC; cdr3_aa: CAIRLGQDYGYTF
clone_size: NA; j_call: TRBJ1-2; v_call: TRBV30; cdr3_length: 13; d_call: NA; cdr3_nt: TGTGCCTGGAGGGGGCCGTTTAACTATGGCTACACCTTC; cdr3_aa: CAWRGPFNYGYTF
clone_size: NA; j_call: TRBJ1-4; v_call: TRBV6-1; cdr3_length: 13; d_call: NA; cdr3_nt: TGTGCCAGCAGTGGGCAGGGTTGGGAAAAACTGTTTTTT; cdr3_aa: CASSGQGWEKLFF
clone_size: NA; j_call: TRBJ2-3; v_call: TRBV10-2; cdr3_length: 14; d_call: NA; cdr3_nt: TGCGCCAGCGGCTCCTTGAGGGGCACAGATACGCAGTATTTT; cdr3_aa: CASGSLRGTDTQYF
clone_size: once; j_call: TRBJ2-7; v_call: TRBV5-5; cdr3_length: 14; d_call: NA; cdr3_nt: TGTGCCAGCAGCATACAGCTCCACCCCTACGAGCAGTACTTC; cdr3_aa: CASSIQLHPYEQYF
clone_size: NA; j_call: TRBJ2-7; v_call: TRBV27; cdr3_length: 13; d_call: NA; cdr3_nt: TGTGCCAGCAGTTTACGAACAGGGTACGAGCAGTACTTC; cdr3_aa: CASSLRTGYEQYF
clone_size: NA; j_call: TRBJ2-7; v_call: TRBV4-2; cdr3_length: 16; d_call: TRBD2; cdr3_nt: TGTGCCAGGGGGACTAGCGGGAAAGCTCCTGGTTTCGAGCAGTACTTC; cdr3_aa: CARGTSGKAPGFEQYF
clone_size: few; j_call: TRBJ2-7; v_call: TRBV4-3; cdr3_length: 13; d_call: NA; cdr3_nt: TGCGCCAGCAGCCACGGAGACTCCTACGAGCAGTACTTC; cdr3_aa: CASSHGDSYEQYF
clone_size: NA; j_call: TRBJ1-1; v_call: TRBV7-9; cdr3_length: 15; d_call: NA; cdr3_nt: TGTGCCAGCAGCTTAACCAACAGGGTTGACACTGAAGCTTTCTTT; cdr3_aa: CASSLTNRVDTEAFF
clone_size: NA; j_call: TRBJ1-1; v_call: TRBV27; cdr3_length: 14; d_call: TRBD1; cdr3_nt: TGTGCCAGCAGTTTAGAGGGGGCCGACACTGAAGCTTTCTTT; cdr3_aa: CASSLEGADTEAFF
clone_size: few; j_call: TRBJ2-3; v_call: TRBV7-3; cdr3_length: 18; d_call: TRBD2; cdr3_nt: TGTGCCAGCAGCTTAGGGCCCCCCCTAGCGGGTGTTTCAGATACGCAGTATTTT; cdr3_aa: CASSLGPPLAGVSDTQYF
clone_size: NA; j_call: TRBJ2-2; v_call: TRBV4-1; cdr3_length: 17; d_call: TRBD1; cdr3_nt: TGCGCCAGCAGCGATGCTTCGCAGGGGGACCTTACCGGGGAGCTGTTTTTT; cdr3_aa: CASSDASQGDLTGELFF
clone_size: NA; j_call: TRBJ1-2; v_call: TRBV6-6; cdr3_length: 14; d_call: NA; cdr3_nt: TGTGCCAGCAGTCCCCCGGGGATCGGCTATGGCTACACCTTC; cdr3_aa: CASSPPGIGYGYTF
clone_size: NA; j_call: TRBJ1-1; v_call: TRBV6-5; cdr3_length: 16; d_call: NA; cdr3_nt: TGTGCCAGCAGTTACTCGACGGCAGGGGCCCACACTGAAGCTTTCTTT; cdr3_aa: CASSYSTAGAHTEAFF
clone_size: NA; j_call: TRBJ2-1; v_call: TRBV7-2; cdr3_length: 16; d_call: TRBD2; cdr3_nt: TGTGCCAGCAGCGGTACCCTAGCGGGTCAGTACAATGAGCAGTTCTTC; cdr3_aa: CASSGTLAGQYNEQFF
clone_size: NA; j_call: TRBJ2-7; v_call: TRBV30; cdr3_length: 16; d_call: TRBD2; cdr3_nt: TGTGCCTGGAGTGTATCCGCTCCGGGACTAGCTTACGAGCAGTACTTC; cdr3_aa: CAWSVSAPGLAYEQYF
clone_size: NA; j_call: TRBJ1-2; v_call: TRBV5-4; cdr3_length: 16; d_call: NA; cdr3_nt: TGTGCCAGCAGCTTGGTCCCCAGGGGTCGGGACTATGGCTACACCTTC; cdr3_aa: CASSLVPRGRDYGYTF
clone_size: NA; j_call: TRBJ2-1; v_call: TRBV5-6; cdr3_length: 15; d_call: NA; cdr3_nt: TGTGCCAGCAGCCTATCCGGGACTGGGTACAATGAGCAGTTCTTC; cdr3_aa: CASSLSGTGYNEQFF
clone_size: few; j_call: TRBJ1-3; v_call: TRBV5-1; cdr3_length: 16; d_call: TRBD1; cdr3_nt: TGCGCCAGCAGCCTGGGGACAGGGGTTATTGGAAACACCATATATTTT; cdr3_aa: CASSLGTGVIGNTIYF
clone_size: NA; j_call: TRBJ1-4; v_call: TRBV5-1; cdr3_length: 15; d_call: TRBD1; cdr3_nt: TGCGCCAGCAGCCTGGGACAGGCCCTTAATGAAAAACTGTTTTTT; cdr3_aa: CASSLGQALNEKLFF
clone_size: NA; j_call: TRBJ1-2; v_call: TRBV15; cdr3_length: 16; d_call: NA; cdr3_nt: TGTGCCACCAGCAGACCGGAGGAGGGGTTCATCTATGGCTACACCTTC; cdr3_aa: CATSRPEEGFIYGYTF
clone_size: once; j_call: TRBJ2-1; v_call: TRBV7-2; cdr3_length: 13; d_call: NA; cdr3_nt: TGTGCCAGCAGGGAGACTAGATACAATGAGCAGTTCTTC; cdr3_aa: CASRETRYNEQFF
clone_size: few; j_call: TRBJ1-4; v_call: TRBV4-3; cdr3_length: 14; d_call: NA; cdr3_nt: TGCGCCAGCAGCCAAGCGGAAAGGGGTGAAAAACTGTTTTTT; cdr3_aa: CASSQAERGEKLFF
clone_size: once; j_call: TRBJ2-3; v_call: TRBV28; cdr3_length: 14; d_call: NA; cdr3_nt: TGTGCCAGCAGCCGGACAGCTAGCACAGATACGCAGTATTTT; cdr3_aa: CASSRTASTDTQYF
clone_size: NA; j_call: TRBJ1-2; v_call: TRBV11-2; cdr3_length: 15; d_call: NA; cdr3_nt: TGTGCCAGCGGCTTAGTCGGCGCTGGGGCCTATGGCTACACCTTC; cdr3_aa: CASGLVGAGAYGYTF
clone_size: NA; j_call: TRBJ1-1; v_call: TRBV15; cdr3_length: 16; d_call: NA; cdr3_nt: TGTGCCACCAGCAGAAGCACAGGGAACTGGGGCACTGAAGCTTTCTTT; cdr3_aa: CATSRSTGNWGTEAFF
clone_size: NA; j_call: TRBJ2-7; v_call: TRBV5-1; cdr3_length: 12; d_call: NA; cdr3_nt: TGCGCCAGCAGCCCCGGTTCCTACGAGCAGTACTTC; cdr3_aa: CASSPGSYEQYF
clone_size: NA; j_call: TRBJ1-5; v_call: TRBV19; cdr3_length: 14; d_call: NA; cdr3_nt: TGTGCCAGTAGTATCACAGACCACAATCAGCCCCAGCATTTT; cdr3_aa: CASSITDHNQPQHF
clone_size: NA; j_call: TRBJ2-2; v_call: TRBV5-1; cdr3_length: 17; d_call: TRBD2; cdr3_nt: TGCGCCAGCAGCCCACGTCTAGCGGGAGTCAACACCGGGGAGCTGTTTTTT; cdr3_aa: CASSPRLAGVNTGELFF
clone_size: NA; j_call: TRBJ2-5; v_call: TRBV6-4; cdr3_length: 15; d_call: TRBD2; cdr3_nt: TGTGCCAGCAGTGAGACTAGCGGGAATTGGGAGACCCAGTACTTC; cdr3_aa: CASSETSGNWETQYF
clone_size: NA; j_call: TRBJ2-2; v_call: TRBV30; cdr3_length: 14; d_call: NA; cdr3_nt: TGTGCCTGGAATGGAGGGACAGAGGACGGGGAGCTGTTTTTT; cdr3_aa: CAWNGGTEDGELFF
clone_size: NA; j_call: TRBJ1-4; v_call: TRBV29-1; cdr3_length: 13; d_call: NA; cdr3_nt: TGCAGCGTTTTAGACACCTCTAATGAAAAACTGTTTTTT; cdr3_aa: CSVLDTSNEKLFF